This TCR beta chain was sequenced in a study of OX40 agonist ivuxolimab in advanced cancers. This clone occurred a few times. TCRdb's table, derived via immunoSEQ multiplex PCR, lists solely in-frame clones and lacks some. The data hold roughly 32,000 clones, with roughly 84% observed a single time. This TCR was recovered from an adult with an advanced solid tumor such as melanoma, head and neck, liver or kidney cancer. The sample in question was CD4+ or CD8+ T cells sorted from blood, obtained in a trial of the OX40 agonist ivuxolimab.

CDR3 protein: CASSRRWDSNTGELFF. For the CDR3, the DNA is TGTGCCAGCAGCCGAAGGTGGGACAGTAACACCGGGGAGCTGTTTTTT. V gene TRBV28 combines with J gene TRBJ2-2, with 7 bases aligning to TRBD1. CDR1 and CDR2 from the germline V gene are MDHEN and SYDVKM. Trimming removed 6 bases from V and 2 bases from J; junction bases left unmatched: 9. This CDR3 contains 16 residues.